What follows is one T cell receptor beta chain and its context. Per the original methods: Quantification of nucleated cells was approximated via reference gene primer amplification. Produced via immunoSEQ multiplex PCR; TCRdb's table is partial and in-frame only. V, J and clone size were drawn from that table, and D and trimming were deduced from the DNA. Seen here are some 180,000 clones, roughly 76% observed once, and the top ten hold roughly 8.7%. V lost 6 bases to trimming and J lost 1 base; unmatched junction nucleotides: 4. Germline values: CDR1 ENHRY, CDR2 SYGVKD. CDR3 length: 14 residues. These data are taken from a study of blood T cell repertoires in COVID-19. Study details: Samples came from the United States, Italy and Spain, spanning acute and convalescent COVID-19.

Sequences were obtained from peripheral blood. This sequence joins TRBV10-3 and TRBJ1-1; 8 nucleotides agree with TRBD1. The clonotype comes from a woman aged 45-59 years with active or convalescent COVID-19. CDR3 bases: TGTGCCATCAGAACCGGGACAGGGAACACTGAAGCTTTCTTT. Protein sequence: CAIRTGTGNTEAFF.